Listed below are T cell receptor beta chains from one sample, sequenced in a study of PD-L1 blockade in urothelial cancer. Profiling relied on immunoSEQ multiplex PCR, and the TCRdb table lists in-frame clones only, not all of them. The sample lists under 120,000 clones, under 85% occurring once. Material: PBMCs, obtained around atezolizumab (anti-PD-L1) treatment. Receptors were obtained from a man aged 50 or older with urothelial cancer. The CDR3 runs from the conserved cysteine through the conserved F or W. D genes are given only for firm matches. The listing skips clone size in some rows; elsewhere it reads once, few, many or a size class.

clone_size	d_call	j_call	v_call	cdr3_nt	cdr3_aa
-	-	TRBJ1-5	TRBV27	TGTGCCAGCAGTTCGTCGGTTTCCCAGCCCCAGCATTTT	CASSSSVSQPQHF
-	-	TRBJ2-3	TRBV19	TGTGCCAGTAGTACGGGACACCGCACAGATACGCAGTATTTT	CASSTGHRTDTQYF
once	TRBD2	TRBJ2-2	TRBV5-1	TGCGCCAGCAGCTCATATCCGGGACTAGCGGGGACCGGGGAGCTGTTTTTT	CASSSYPGLAGTGELFF
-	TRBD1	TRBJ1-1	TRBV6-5	TGTGCCAGCAGTTACGGACAGGGCCTCACTGAAGCTTTCTTT	CASSYGQGLTEAFF
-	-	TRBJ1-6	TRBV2	TGTGCCAGCAGTGAAGAGGACGGGGCCTATAATTCACCCCTCCACTTT	CASSEEDGAYNSPLHF
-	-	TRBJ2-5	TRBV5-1	TGCGCCAGCAGGCATACTAGTTTGGCGCAAGAGACCCAGTACTTC	CASRHTSLAQETQYF
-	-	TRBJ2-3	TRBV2	TGTGCCAGCAGTCCCACCCTCAGTCGCAGCACAGATACGCAGTATTTT	CASSPTLSRSTDTQYF
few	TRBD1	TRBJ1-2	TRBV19	TGTGCCAGTACTCGGGACAGGGGAATTGGCTACACCTTC	CASTRDRGIGYTF
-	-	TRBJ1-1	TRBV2	TGTGCCAGCAGCGACAACCAGGGACCGGGGGGGGCTTTCTTT	CASSDNQGPGGAFF
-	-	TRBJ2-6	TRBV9	TGTGCCAGCAGCGTAGGAGGCGCGGTCCTCTCTGGGGCCAACGTCCTGACTTTC	CASSVGGAVLSGANVLTF
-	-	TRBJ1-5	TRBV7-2	TGTGCCAGCAGCCCGCACAGGGTTAGACAGCCCCAGCATTTT	CASSPHRVRQPQHF
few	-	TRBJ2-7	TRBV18	TGTGCCAGCTCCCCTTCTCTCTACGAGCAGTACTTC	CASSPSLYEQYF
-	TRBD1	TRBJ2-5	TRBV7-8	TGTGCCAGCAGCCCCACCGGGTCAAGGACAGGAGAGACCCAGTACTTC	CASSPTGSRTGETQYF
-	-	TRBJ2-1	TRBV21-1	TGTGCCAGCAGCCCTTGCGCGGCCATTTGTCTCAATGAGCAGTTCTTC	CASSPCAAICLNEQFF
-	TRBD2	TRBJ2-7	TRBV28	TGTGCCAGCTACCCGAGCGGGGGCTCCTACGAGCAGTACTTC	CASYPSGGSYEQYF
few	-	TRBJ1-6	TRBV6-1	TGTGCCAGCATGGCCAGGGTAAATTCACCCCTCCACTTT	CASMARVNSPLHF
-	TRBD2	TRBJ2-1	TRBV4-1	TGCGCCAGCAGCCAAGAGATTCTAGCGGGAGGTAATGAGCAGTTCTTC	CASSQEILAGGNEQFF
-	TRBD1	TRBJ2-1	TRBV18	TGTGCCAGCTCGCCGGAGTTGACAGGGGGCAATGAGCAGTTCTTC	CASSPELTGGNEQFF
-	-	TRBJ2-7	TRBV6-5	TGTGCCAGCAGTTACTCAGGGGGAGCAGACTACGAGCAGTACTTC	CASSYSGGADYEQYF
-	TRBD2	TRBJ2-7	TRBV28	TGTGCCAACCTTCCAAGAGCTAGCGGGGCCGAGCAGTACTTC	CANLPRASGAEQYF
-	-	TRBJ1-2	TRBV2	TGTGCCGGAGGGAACGGATATGGCTACACCTTC	CAGGNGYGYTF
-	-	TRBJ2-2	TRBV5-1	TGCGCCAGCAGCTTGGATCCGGGGGTAGGACCCGGGGAGCTGTTTTTT	CASSLDPGVGPGELFF
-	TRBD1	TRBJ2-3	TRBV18	TGTGCCAGCTCGCCTAACGGACAGGGAGGAGATACGCAGTATTTT	CASSPNGQGGDTQYF
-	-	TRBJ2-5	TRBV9	TGTGCCAGCAGCGTTGGGCCCCCAAGTGAGACCCAGTACTTC	CASSVGPPSETQYF
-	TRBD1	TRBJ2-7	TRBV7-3	TGTGCCAGCAGCTTGGGGACAGGGGGCTTCAACTCCTACGAGCAGTACTTC	CASSLGTGGFNSYEQYF
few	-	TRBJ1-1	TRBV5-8	TGTGCCAGCAGACGAGACATGAACACTGAAGCTTTCTTT	CASRRDMNTEAFF
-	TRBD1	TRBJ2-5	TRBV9	TGTGCCAGCAGCGTAGTGGCAGGGGGCGCAGAGACCCAGTACTTC	CASSVVAGGAETQYF
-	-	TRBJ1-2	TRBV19	TGTGCCAGTAGTATAGCGACAGGACCCTATGGCTACACCTTC	CASSIATGPYGYTF
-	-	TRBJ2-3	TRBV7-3	TGTGCCAGCAGCCGGGGGTTCTCGACTAGCACAGATACGCAGTATTTT	CASSRGFSTSTDTQYF
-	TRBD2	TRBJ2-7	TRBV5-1	TGCGCCAGCGGGAGGGGACTAGCGGGATACGAGCAGTACTTC	CASGRGLAGYEQYF
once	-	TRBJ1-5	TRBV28	TGTGCCAGCAGTCCGAGCGAGCCCAAGGGGGCCCAGCATTTT	CASSPSEPKGAQHF
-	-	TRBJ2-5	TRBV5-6	TGTGCCAGCAGCAGACCCTGGGGTAGCGCCGAAGAGACCCAGTACTTC	CASSRPWGSAEETQYF
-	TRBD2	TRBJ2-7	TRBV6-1	TGTACGTCAGGGAGGGCCGGCTCCTACGAGCAGTACTTC	CTSGRAGSYEQYF
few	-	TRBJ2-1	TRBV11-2	TGTGCCAGCAGTCCGCGGGGGGACAGGGAGTTCTTC	CASSPRGDREFF
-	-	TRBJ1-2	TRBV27	TGTGCCAGCAGGGAGGGGTCCTTTGATGGCTACACCTTC	CASREGSFDGYTF
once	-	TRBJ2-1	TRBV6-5	TGTGCCAGCAGTTCCCTCGCGAGCGGTTCTGGTGAGCAGTTCTTC	CASSSLASGSGEQFF
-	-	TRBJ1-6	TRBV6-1	TGTGCCAGCAGTGAAGTCGGGGGATTTAATAATTCACCCCTCCACTTT	CASSEVGGFNNSPLHF
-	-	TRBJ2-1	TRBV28	TGTGCCAGCACCAGCGCCCGCCTAGTCGGCTCTGAGCAGTTCTTC	CASTSARLVGSEQFF
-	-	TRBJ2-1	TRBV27	TGTGCCAGCAGTAGCGGGTGGGTTGGTCAAAAGCAGTTCTTC	CASSSGWVGQKQFF
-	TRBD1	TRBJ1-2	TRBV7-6	TGTGCCAGCAGCCCTAAACCCATGAGGTCCGGACAGGGGTATAATGGCTACACCTTC	CASSPKPMRSGQGYNGYTF
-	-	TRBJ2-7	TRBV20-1	TGCAGTGCTAGCCCCCACTACGAGCAGTACTTC	CSASPHYEQYF
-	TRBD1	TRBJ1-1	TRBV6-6	TGTGCCAGCGGCCGGACAGGGGGCACTGAAGCTTTCTTT	CASGRTGGTEAFF
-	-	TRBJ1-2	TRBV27	TGTGCCAGCAGCTCTCCAGGGATTGGGTATGGCTACACCTTC	CASSSPGIGYGYTF
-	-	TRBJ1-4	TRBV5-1	TGCGCCAGCAGCCCGGACACCCTTAATGAAAAACTGTTTTTT	CASSPDTLNEKLFF
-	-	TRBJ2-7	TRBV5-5	TGTGCCAGCATCACGGGGGCCTACGAGCAGTACTTC	CASITGAYEQYF
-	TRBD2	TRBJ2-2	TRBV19	TGTGCCAGTACAGAACTAGCGGGAGCCGGGGAGCTGTTTTTT	CASTELAGAGELFF